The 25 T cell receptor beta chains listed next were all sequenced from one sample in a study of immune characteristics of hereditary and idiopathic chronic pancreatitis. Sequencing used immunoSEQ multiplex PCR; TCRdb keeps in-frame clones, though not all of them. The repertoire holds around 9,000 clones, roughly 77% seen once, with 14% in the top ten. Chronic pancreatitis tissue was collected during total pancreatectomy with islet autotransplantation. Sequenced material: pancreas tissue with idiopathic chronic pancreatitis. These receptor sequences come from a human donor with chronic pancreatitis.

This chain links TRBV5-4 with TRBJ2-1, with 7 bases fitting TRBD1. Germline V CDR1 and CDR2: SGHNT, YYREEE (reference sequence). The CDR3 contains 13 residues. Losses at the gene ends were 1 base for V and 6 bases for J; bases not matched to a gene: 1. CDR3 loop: CASSLSGGNEQFF. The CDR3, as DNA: TGTGCCAGCAGCTTGTCAGGGGGCAATGAGCAGTTCTTC.

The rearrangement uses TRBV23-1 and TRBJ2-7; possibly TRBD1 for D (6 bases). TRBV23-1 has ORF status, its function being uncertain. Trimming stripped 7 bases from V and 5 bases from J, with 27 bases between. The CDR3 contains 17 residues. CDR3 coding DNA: TGCGCCAGCATCCTAAATTGGGCAGGGGAGTTTTCGCACGAGCAGTACGTC. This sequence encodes CASILNWAGEFSHEQYV.

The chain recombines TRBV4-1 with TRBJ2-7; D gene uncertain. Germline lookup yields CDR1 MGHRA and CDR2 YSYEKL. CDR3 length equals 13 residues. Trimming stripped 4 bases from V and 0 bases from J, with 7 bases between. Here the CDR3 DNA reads TGCGCCAGCAGCCTAGAGCTCTCCTACGAGCAGTACTTC. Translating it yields CASSLELSYEQYF.

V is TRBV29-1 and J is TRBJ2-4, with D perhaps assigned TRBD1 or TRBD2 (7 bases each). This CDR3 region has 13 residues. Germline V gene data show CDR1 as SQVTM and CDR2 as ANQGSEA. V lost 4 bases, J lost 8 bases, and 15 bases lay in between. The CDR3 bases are TGCAGCGTTGGCGCGCAGGGGGGGGACATTCAGTACTTC. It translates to CSVGAQGGDIQYF.

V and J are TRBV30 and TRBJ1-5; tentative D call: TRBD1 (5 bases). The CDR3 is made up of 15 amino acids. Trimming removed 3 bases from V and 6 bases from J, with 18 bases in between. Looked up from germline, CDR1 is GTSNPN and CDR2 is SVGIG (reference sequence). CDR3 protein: CAWSDGDFFGQPQHF. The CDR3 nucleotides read TGTGCCTGGAGCGATGGGGACTTTTTTGGTCAGCCCCAGCATTTT.

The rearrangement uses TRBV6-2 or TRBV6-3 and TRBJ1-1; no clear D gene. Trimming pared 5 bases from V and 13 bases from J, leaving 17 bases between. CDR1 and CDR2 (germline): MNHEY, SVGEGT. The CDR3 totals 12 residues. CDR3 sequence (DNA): TGTGCCAGCAGTCGACCGACTGAACGAGGTTTCTTT. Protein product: CASSRPTERGFF.

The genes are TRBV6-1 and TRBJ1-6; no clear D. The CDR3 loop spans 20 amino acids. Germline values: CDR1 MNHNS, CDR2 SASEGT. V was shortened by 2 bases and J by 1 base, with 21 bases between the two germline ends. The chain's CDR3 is CASSEIGDVWPQSYNSPLHF. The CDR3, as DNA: TGTGCCAGCAGTGAAATAGGAGACGTGTGGCCCCAGTCCTATAATTCACCCCTCCACTTT.

CDR3 region: CASSPRAGGETQYF. The CDR3 coding sequence is TGTGCCAGCAGCCCGCGAGCGGGCGGGGAGACCCAGTACTTC. The V and J genes are TRBV5-5 and TRBJ2-5; TRBD2 might be the D (6 bases). The length of the CDR3 is 14 residues. V was shortened by 4 bases and J by 5 bases, with 15 bases between the two germline ends. The germline V gene encodes CDR1 SGHKS and CDR2 YYEKEE (reference sequence).

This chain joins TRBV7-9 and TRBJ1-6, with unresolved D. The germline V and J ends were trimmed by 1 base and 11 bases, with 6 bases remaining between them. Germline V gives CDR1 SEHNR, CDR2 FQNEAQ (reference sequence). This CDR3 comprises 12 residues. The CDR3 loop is CASSLGVAPLHF. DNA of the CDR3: TGTGCCAGCAGCTTAGGGGTGGCACCCCTCCACTTT.

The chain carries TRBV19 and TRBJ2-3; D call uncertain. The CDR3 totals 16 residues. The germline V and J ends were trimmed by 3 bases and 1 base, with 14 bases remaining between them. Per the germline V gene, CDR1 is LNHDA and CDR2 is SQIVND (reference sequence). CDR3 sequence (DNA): TGTGCCAGTAGTATCTCGGTAGGTCTCCGCACAGATACGCAGTATTTT. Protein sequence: CASSISVGLRTDTQYF.

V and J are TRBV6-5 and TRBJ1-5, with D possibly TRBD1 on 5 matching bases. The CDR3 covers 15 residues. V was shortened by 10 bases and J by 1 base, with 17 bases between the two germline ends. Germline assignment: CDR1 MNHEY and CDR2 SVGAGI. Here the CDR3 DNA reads TGTGCCACCGGCTTAGACAGTAGAAGCAATCAGCCCCAGCATTTT. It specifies CATGLDSRSNQPQHF.

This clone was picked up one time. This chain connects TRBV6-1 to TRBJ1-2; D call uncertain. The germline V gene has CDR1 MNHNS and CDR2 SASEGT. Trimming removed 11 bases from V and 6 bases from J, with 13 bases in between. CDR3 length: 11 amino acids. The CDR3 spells CAAWTPHGYTF. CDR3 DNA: TGTGCCGCGTGGACTCCTCATGGCTACACCTTC.

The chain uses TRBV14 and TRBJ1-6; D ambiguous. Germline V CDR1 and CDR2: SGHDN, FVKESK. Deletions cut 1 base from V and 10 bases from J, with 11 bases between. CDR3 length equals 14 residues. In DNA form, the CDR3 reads TGTGCCAGCAGCCAAGCGCACATCCGATCACCCCTCCACTTT. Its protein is CASSQAHIRSPLHF.

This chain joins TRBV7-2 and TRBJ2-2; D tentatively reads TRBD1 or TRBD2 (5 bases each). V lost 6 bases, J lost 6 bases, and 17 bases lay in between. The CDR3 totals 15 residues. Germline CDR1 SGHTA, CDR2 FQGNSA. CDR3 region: CASSYVMGDAGELFF. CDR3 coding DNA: TGTGCCAGCAGTTATGTCATGGGGGATGCCGGGGAGCTGTTTTTT.

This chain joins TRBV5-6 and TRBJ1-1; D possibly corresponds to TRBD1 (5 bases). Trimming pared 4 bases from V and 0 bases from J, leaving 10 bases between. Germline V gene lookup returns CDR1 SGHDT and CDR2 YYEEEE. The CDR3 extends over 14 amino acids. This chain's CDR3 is CASSRATVNTEAFF. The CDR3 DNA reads TGTGCCAGCAGCCGAGCGACAGTGAACACTGAAGCTTTCTTT.

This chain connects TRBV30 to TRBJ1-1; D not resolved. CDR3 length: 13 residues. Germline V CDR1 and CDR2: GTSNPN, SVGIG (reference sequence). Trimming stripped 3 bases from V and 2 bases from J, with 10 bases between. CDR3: CAWRLGLNTEAFF. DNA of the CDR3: TGTGCCTGGAGGTTAGGGCTCAACACTGAAGCTTTCTTT.

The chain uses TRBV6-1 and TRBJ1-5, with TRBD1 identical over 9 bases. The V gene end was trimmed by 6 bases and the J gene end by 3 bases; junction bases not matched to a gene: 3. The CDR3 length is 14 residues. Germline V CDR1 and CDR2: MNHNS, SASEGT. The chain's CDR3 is CASRGQGINQPQHF. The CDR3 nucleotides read TGTGCCAGCAGGGGACAGGGAATCAATCAGCCCCAGCATTTT.

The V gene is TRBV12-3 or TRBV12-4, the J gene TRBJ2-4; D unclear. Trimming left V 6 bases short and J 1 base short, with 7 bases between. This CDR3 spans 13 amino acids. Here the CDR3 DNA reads TGTGCCAGCAGGGAAGAGGCCAAAAACATTCAGTACTTC. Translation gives CASREEAKNIQYF.

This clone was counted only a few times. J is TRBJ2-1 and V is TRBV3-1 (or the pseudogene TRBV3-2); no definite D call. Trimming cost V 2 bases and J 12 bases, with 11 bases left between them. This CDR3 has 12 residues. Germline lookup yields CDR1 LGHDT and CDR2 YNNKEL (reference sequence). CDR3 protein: CASSQSDTAQFF. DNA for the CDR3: TGTGCCAGCAGCCAATCTGACACGGCGCAGTTCTTC.

The DNA for the CDR3 is TGTGCCAGCAGCGTAGCTCTAAACGCGGGACAGGGGGATCAAGGCTACACCTTC. Amino acid sequence: CASSVALNAGQGDQGYTF. The chain couples TRBV9 to TRBJ1-2; 11 bases align to TRBD1. From germline, CDR1 is SGDLS and CDR2 YYNGEE. Unmatched junction bases numbered 15, after V lost 0 bases and J lost 8 bases. The CDR3 spans 18 residues.

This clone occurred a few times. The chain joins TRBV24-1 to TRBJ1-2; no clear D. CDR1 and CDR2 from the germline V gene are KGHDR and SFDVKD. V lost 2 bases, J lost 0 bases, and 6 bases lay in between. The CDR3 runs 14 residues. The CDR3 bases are TGTGCCACCAGTGATTCCTCTACTAACTATGGCTACACCTTC. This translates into CATSDSSTNYGYTF.

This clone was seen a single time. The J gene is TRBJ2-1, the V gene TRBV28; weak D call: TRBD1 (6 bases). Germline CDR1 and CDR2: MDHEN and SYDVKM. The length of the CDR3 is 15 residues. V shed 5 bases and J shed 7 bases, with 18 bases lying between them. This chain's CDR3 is CASSLTGSGENEQFF. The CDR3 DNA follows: TGTGCCAGCAGTCTGACAGGTTCCGGGGAGAATGAGCAGTTCTTC.

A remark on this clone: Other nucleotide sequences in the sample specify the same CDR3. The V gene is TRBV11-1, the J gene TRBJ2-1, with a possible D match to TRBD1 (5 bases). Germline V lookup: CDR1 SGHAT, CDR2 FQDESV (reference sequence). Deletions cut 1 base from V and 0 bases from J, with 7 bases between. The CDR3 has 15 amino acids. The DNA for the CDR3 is TGTGCCAGCAGCTTAGGGGGCAGCTCCTACAATGAGCAGTTCTTC. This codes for CASSLGGSSYNEQFF.

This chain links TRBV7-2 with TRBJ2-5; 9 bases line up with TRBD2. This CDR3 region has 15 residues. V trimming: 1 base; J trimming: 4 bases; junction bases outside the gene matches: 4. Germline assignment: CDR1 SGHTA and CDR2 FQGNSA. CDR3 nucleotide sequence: TGTGCCAGCAGCTTAGGCGGGGGGGGAGGAGAGACCCAGTACTTC. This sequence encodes CASSLGGGGGETQYF.

The CDR3 loop reads CACQVRAVDTQYF. CDR3 nucleotides: TGTGCCTGCCAGGTCCGCGCGGTGGATACGCAGTATTTT. The chain uses TRBV30 and TRBJ2-3; D not resolved. V was trimmed by 6 bases and J by 6 bases, leaving 16 bases between them. This CDR3 has 13 residues. Germline CDR1 GTSNPN, CDR2 SVGIG (reference sequence).